This TCR beta chain was found in a study of spatial heterogeneity in lung cancer. TCRdb ran MiXCR on the 5' RACE reads and lists one entry per CDR3 protein. Among tens of thousands of distinct CDR3 sequences listed, 12% to 15% were seen once. CDR1 is KGHDR, CDR2 SFDVKD, per germline. The CDR3 runs 18 residues. The V and J ends lost 3 bases and 0 bases respectively, with 14 bases between them. Time point specified: sample taken at primary tumor resection. Unsorted tumor, nontumor lung tissue or cryopreserved PBMC supplied the whole RNA. The genes are TRBV24-1 and TRBJ2-6, with TRBD1 as a possible D gene (5 bases). Here the sequenced sample was PBMCs, taken at surgery. This receptor was identified in a male donor with early-stage non-small cell lung cancer. CDR3 bases: TGTGCCACCAGTGATCGCCTTAGGGGAAGCTCTGGGGCCAACGTCCTGACTTTC. Its translation: CATSDRLRGSSGANVLTF.